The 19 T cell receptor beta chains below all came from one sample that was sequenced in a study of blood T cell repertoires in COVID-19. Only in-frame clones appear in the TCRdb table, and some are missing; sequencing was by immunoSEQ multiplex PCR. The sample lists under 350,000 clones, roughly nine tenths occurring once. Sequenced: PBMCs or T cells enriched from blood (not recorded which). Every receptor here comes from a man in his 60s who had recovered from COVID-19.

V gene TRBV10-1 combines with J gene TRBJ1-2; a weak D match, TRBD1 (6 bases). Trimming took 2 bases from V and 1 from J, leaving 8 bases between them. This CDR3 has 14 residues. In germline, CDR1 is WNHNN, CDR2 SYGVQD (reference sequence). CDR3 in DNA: TGCGCCAGCAGTGAGAGGGGGTTTAACTATGGCTACACCTTC. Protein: CASSERGFNYGYTF.

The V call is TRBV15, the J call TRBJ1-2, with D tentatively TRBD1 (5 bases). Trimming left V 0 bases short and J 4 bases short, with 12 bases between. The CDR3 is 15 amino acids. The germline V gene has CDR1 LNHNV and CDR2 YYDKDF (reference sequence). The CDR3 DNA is TGTGCCACCAGCAGAGATGTCGGGGGAGGCTATGGCTACACCTTC. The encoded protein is CATSRDVGGGYGYTF.

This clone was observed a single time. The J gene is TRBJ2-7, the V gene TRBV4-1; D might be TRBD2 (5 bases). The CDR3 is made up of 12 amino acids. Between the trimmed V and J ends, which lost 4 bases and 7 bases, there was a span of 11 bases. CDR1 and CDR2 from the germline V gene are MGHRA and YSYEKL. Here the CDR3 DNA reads TGCGCCAGCAGCCTCGGGGTGGGAGAGCAGTACTTC. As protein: CASSLGVGEQYF.

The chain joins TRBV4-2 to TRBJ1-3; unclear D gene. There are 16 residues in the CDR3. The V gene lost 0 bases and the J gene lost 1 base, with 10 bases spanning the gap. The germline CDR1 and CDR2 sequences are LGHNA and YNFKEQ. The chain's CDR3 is CASSQELRGSGNTIYF. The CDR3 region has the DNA TGTGCCAGCAGCCAAGAACTTCGAGGTTCTGGAAACACCATATATTTT.

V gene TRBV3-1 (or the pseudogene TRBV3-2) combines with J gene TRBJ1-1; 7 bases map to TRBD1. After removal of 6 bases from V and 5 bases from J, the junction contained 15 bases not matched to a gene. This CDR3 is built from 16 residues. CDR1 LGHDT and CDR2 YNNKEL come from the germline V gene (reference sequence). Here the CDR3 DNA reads TGTGCCAGCAGTCCTTACCGGGACAGTAAGAGAACTGAAGCTTTCTTT. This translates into CASSPYRDSKRTEAFF.

CDR3 sequence: CASSQVSGKSYEQYF. CDR3 bases: TGCGCCAGCAGCCAAGTCTCCGGGAAGTCCTACGAGCAGTACTTC. The V gene is TRBV4-1, the J gene TRBJ2-7; tentatively, D is TRBD2 (5 bases). CDR1 is MGHRA, CDR2 YSYEKL, per germline. Trimming took 1 base from V and 1 from J, leaving 11 bases between them. The CDR3 spans 15 residues.

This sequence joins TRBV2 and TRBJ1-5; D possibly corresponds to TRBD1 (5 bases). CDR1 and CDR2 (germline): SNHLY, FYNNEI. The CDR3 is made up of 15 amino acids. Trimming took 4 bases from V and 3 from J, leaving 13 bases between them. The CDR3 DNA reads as TGTGCCAGCAGTGCCGACAGATTGGTCAATCAGCCCCAGCATTTT. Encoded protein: CASSADRLVNQPQHF.

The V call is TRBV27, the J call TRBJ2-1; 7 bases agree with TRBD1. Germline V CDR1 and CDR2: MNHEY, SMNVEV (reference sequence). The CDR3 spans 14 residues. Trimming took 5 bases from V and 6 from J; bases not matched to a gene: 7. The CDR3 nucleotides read TGTGCCAGCAGTGACCGGGACAGCTTCAATGAGCAGTTCTTC. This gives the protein CASSDRDSFNEQFF.

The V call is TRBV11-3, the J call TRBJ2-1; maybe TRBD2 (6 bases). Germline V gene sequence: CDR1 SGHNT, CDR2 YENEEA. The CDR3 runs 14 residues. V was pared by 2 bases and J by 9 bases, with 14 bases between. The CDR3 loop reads CASSLWTGAVEQFF. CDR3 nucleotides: TGTGCCAGCAGCTTATGGACGGGAGCGGTTGAGCAGTTCTTC.

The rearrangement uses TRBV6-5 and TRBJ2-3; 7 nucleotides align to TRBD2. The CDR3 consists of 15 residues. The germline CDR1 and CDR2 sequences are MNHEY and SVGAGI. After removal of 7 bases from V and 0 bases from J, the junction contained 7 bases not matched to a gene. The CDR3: CASKILAYSTDTQYF. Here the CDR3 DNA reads TGTGCCAGCAAAATACTAGCGTACAGCACAGATACGCAGTATTTT.

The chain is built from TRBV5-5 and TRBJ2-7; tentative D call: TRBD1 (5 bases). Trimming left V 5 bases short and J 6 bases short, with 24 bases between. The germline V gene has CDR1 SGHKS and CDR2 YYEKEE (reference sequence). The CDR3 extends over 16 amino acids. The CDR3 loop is CASSPSRREGGVEQYF. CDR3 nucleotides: TGTGCCAGCAGTCCATCCCGCAGGGAAGGTGGTGTCGAGCAGTACTTC.

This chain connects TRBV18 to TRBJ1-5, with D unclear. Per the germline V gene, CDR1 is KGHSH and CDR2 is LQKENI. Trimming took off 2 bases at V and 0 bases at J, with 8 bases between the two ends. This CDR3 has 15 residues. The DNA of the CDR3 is TGTGCCAGCTCACCAGTCTCGGTTAGCAATCAGCCCCAGCATTTT. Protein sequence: CASSPVSVSNQPQHF.

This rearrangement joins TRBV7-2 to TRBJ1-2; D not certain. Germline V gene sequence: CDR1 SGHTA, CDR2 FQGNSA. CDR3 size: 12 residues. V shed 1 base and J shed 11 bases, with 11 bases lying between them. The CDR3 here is CASSLETASYTF. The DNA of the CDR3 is TGTGCCAGCAGCTTAGAAACAGCTTCATACACCTTC.

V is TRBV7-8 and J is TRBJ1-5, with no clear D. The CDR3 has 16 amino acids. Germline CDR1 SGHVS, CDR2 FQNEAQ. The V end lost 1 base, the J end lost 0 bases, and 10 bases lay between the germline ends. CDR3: CASSLGGPNSNQPQHF. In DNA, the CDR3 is TGTGCCAGCAGCTTAGGAGGGCCGAATAGCAATCAGCCCCAGCATTTT.

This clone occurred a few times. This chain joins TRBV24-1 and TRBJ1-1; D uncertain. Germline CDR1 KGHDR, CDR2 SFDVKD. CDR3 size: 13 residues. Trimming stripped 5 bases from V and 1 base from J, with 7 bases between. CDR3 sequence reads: CATSGHPNTEAFF. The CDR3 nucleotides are TGTGCCACCAGTGGGCACCCGAACACTGAAGCTTTCTTT.

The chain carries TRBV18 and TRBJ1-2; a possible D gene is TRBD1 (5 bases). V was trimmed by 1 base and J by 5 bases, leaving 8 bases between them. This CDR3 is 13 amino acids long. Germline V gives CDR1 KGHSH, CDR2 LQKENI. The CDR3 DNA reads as TGTGCCAGCTCACCACAGACAGAATATGGCTACACCTTC. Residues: CASSPQTEYGYTF.

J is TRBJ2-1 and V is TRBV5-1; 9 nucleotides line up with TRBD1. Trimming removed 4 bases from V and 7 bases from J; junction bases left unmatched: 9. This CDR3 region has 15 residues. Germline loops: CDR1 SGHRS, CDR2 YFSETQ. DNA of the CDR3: TGCGCCAGCAGCCACAGGACAGGGGAAGGAAATGAGCAGTTCTTC. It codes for CASSHRTGEGNEQFF.

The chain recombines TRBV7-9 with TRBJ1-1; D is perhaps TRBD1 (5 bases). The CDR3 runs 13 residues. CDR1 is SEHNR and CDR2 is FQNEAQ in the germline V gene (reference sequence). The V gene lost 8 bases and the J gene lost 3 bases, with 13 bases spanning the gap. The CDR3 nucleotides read TGTGCCAGCCGATACCCGGGGGACACTGAAGCTTTCTTT. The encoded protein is CASRYPGDTEAFF.

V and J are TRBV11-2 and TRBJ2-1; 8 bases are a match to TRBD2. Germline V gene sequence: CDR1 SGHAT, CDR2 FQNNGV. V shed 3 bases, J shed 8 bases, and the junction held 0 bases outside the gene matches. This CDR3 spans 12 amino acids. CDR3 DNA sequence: TGTGCCAGCAGCTTTAGCGGGGATGAGCAGTTCTTC. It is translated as CASSFSGDEQFF.